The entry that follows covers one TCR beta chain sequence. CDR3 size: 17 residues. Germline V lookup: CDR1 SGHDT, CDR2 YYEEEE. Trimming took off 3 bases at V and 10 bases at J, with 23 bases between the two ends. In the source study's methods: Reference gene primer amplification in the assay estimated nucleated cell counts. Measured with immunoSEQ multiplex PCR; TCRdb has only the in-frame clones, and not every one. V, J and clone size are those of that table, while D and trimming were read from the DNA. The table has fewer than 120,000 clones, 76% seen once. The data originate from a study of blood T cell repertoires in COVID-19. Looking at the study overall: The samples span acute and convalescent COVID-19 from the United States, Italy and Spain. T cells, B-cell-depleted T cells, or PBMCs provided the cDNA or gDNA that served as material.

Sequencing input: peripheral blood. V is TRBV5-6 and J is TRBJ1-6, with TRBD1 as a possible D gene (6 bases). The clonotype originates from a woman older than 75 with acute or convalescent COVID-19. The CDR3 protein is CASSSLPSGGGESPLHF. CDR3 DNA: TGTGCCAGCAGCTCCCTACCCTCGGGGGGGGGCGAATCACCCCTCCACTTT.